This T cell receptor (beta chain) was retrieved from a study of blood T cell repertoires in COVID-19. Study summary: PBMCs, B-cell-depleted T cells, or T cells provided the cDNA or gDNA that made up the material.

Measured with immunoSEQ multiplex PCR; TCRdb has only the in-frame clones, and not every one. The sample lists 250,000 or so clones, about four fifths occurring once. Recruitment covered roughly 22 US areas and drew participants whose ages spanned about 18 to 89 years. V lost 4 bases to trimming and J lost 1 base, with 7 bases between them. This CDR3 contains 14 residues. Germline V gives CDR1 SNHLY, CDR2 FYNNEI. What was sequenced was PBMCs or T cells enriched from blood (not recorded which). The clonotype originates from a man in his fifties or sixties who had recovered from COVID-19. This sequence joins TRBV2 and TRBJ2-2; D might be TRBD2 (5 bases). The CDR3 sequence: CASSGSGNTGELFF. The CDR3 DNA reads TGTGCCAGCAGTGGAAGCGGGAACACCGGGGAGCTGTTTTTT.